This is a list of T cell receptor beta chains from one sample in a study of response to subunit inactivated influenza vaccine. TCRdb ran MiXCR on the RT-PCR reads and lists one entry per CDR3 protein. The profile shows about 570,000 distinct CDR3 sequences, around 11% of them singletons. This sample also belongs to another study, concerning T cells expressing NK-cell markers.

The material sequenced was PBMCs from blood, taken on the day of vaccination. The origin of the receptors is a man aged 50 to 60 who received an inactivated influenza vaccine. Each CDR3 is given with its conserved first and last residue. The D gene is left open where the match is weak. The size field is filled for only some rows; it gives once, few, many or a size class.

J | V | D | length | size | CDR3 | DNA
TRBJ2-3 | TRBV29-1 | TRBD2 | 14 | NA | CSVEEAGVGDTQYF | TGCAGCGTTGAGGAAGCGGGGGTAGGAGATACGCAGTATTTT
TRBJ2-3 | TRBV27 | TRBD1 | 16 | few | CASSSQGQLGGNTQYF | TGTGCCAGCAGTTCACAGGGACAGCTGGGCGGTAATACGCAGTATTTT
TRBJ2-3 | TRBV10-3 | NA | 17 | few | CAISEDRSISSTDTQYF | TGTGCCATCAGTGAGGATAGGTCCATCTCTAGCACAGATACGCAGTATTTT
TRBJ2-3 | TRBV12-3/TRBV12-4 | NA | 11 | few | CASTGGNTQYF | TGTGCCAGCACCGGAGGTAATACGCAGTATTTT
TRBJ2-5 | TRBV20-1 | NA | 12 | few | CSARPPSETQYF | TGCAGTGCTCGGCCCCCCTCAGAGACCCAGTACTTC
TRBJ2-1 | TRBV7-9 | TRBD1 | 15 | NA | CASSFGDREINEQFF | TGTGCCAGCAGCTTTGGTGACAGGGAAATAAATGAGCAGTTCTTC
TRBJ1-6 | TRBV6-5 | NA | 14 | NA | CASSYSSLNSPLHF | TGTGCCAGCAGTTACTCCAGCCTGAATTCACCCCTCCACTTT
TRBJ2-3 | TRBV7-3 | TRBD2 | 15 | few | CASSPSGLDTDTQYF | TGTGCCAGCAGCCCGAGTGGACTAGACACAGATACGCAGTATTTT
TRBJ1-6 | TRBV6-5 | NA | 15 | few | CASSYSGRENSPLHF | TGTGCCAGCAGTTACTCGGGCAGGGAGAATTCACCCCTCCACTTT
TRBJ1-2 | TRBV11-2 | NA | 18 | few | CASSLYLSNRKRVDGYTF | TGTGCCAGCAGCTTATACTTGTCGAACAGGAAGCGGGTGGATGGCTACACCTTC
TRBJ2-7 | TRBV20-1 | NA | 14 | few | CSARHQVINYEQYF | TGCAGTGCTAGGCATCAGGTGATAAACTACGAGCAGTACTTC
TRBJ2-2 | TRBV5-1 | NA | 17 | many | CASSLEPGRMSTGELFF | TGCGCCAGCAGCTTGGAGCCAGGGAGGATGAGCACCGGGGAGCTGTTTTTT
TRBJ2-7 | TRBV28 | NA | 15 | few | CASSSSTRRTYEQYF | TGTGCCAGCAGTTCCTCTACGAGGAGGACCTACGAGCAGTACTTC
TRBJ2-1 | TRBV20-1 | TRBD2 | 18 | NA | CSARDLLAWTSGRDEQFF | TGCAGTGCTAGAGATCTCTTAGCTTGGACTAGCGGGAGGGATGAGCAGTTCTTC